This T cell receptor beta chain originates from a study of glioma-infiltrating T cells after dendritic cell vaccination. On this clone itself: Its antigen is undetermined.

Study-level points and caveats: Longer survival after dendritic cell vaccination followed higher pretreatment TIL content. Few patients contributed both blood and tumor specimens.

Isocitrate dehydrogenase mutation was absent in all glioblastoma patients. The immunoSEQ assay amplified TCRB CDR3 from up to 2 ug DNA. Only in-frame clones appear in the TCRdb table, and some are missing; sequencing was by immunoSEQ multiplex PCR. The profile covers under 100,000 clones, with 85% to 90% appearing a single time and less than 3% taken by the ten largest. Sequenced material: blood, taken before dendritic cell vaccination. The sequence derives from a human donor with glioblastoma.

The CDR3, as DNA: TGTGCCAGTAGTATAGGGGTGACAGGGGAGACCCAGTACTTC. It encodes CASSIGVTGETQYF. V gene TRBV19 combines with J gene TRBJ2-5; 7 bases match TRBD1. The CDR3 covers 14 residues. Per germline, CDR1 LNHDA and CDR2 SQIVND (reference sequence). V shed 1 base and J 5 bases; nucleotides not matched to a gene: 4.